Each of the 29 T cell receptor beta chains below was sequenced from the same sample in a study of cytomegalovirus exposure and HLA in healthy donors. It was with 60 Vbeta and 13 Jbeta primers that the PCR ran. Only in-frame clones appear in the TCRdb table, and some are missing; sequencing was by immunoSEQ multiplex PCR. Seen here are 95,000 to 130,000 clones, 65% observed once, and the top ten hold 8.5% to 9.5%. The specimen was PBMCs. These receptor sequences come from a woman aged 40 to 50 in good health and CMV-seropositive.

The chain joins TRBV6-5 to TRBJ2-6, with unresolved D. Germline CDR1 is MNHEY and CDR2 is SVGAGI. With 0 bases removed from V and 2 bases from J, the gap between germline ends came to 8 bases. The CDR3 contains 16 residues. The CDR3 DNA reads TGTGCCAGCAGTTACTCACCGGTACCTGGGGCCAACGTCCTGACTTTC. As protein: CASSYSPVPGANVLTF.

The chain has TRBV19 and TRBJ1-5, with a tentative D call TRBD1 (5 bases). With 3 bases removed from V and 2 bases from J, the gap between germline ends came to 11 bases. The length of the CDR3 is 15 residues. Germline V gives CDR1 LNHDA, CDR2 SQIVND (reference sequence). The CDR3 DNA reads TGTGCCAGTAGTATTGGGGCCCCCGGCAATCAGCCCCAGCATTTT. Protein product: CASSIGAPGNQPQHF.

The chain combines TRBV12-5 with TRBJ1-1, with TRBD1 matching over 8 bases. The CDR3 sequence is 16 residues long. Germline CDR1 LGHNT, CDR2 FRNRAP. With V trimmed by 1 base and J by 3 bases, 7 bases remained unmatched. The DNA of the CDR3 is TGTGCTAGTGGTTTGGGACAGGGGATAAGGGACACTGAAGCTTTCTTT. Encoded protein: CASGLGQGIRDTEAFF.

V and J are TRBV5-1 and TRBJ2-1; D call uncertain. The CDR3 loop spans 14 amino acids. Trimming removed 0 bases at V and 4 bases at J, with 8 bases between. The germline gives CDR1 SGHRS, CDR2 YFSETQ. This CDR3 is CASSLESLYNEQFF. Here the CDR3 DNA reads TGCGCCAGCAGCTTGGAGAGTCTTTACAATGAGCAGTTCTTC.

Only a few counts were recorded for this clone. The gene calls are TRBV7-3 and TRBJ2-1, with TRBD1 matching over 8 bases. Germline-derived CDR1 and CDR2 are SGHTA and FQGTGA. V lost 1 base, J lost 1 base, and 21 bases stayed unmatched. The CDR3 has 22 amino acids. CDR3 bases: TGTGCCAGCAGCTTAATACCCTCGACAGGGGTGGGTGGGGGGTTTTCCTACAATGAGCAGTTCTTC. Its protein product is CASSLIPSTGVGGGFSYNEQFF.

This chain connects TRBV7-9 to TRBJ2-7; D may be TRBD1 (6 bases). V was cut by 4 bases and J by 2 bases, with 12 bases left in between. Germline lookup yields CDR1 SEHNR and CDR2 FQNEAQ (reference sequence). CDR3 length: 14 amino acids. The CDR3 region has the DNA TGTGCCAGCAGCTCCAGGACAGACCCCTACGAGCAGTACTTC. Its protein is CASSSRTDPYEQYF.

The CDR3 loop reads CASAPAPGTSGSPLAEQYF. The CDR3 nucleotides read TGTGCCAGCGCCCCGGCACCCGGGACTAGCGGGAGTCCTCTGGCCGAGCAGTACTTC. V gene TRBV28 combines with J gene TRBJ2-7; 14 bases agree with TRBD2. Losses at the gene ends were 8 bases for V and 6 bases for J; bases not matched to a gene: 21. CDR1 MDHEN and CDR2 SYDVKM come from the germline V gene. The length of the CDR3 is 19 residues. Combining the CDR3 with reference TRBV28 and TRBJ2-7 gives the whole variable domain DVKVTQSSRYLVKRTGEKVFLECVQDMDHENMFWYRQDPGLGLRLIYFSYDVKMKEKGDIPEGYSVSREKKERFSLILESASTNQTSMYLCASAPAPGTSGSPLAEQYFGPGTRLTVT.

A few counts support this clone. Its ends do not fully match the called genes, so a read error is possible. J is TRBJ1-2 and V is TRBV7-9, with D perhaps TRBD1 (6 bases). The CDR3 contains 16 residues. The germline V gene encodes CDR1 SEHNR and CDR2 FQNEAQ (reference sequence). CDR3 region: CSSSEYAAGEGYGYTF. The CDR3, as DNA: TGTTCCAGCAGCGAATATGCGGCAGGGGAGGGCTATGGCTACACCTTC.

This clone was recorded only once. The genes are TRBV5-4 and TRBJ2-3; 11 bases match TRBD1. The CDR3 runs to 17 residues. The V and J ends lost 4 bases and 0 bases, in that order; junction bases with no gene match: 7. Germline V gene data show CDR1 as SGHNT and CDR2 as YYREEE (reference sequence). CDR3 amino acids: CASSPGQGALSTDTQYF. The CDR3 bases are TGTGCCAGCAGCCCCGGACAGGGGGCGCTTAGCACAGATACGCAGTATTTT.

CDR3 sequence: CASSPKIQGRGEQYF. The CDR3 DNA reads TGTGCCAGCAGCCCCAAAATACAGGGTAGGGGCGAGCAGTACTTC. The rearrangement uses TRBV27 and TRBJ2-7; weak D call: TRBD1 (6 bases). CDR1 MNHEY and CDR2 SMNVEV come from the germline V gene (reference sequence). Deletions cut 6 bases from V and 6 bases from J, with 21 bases between. CDR3 length equals 15 residues.

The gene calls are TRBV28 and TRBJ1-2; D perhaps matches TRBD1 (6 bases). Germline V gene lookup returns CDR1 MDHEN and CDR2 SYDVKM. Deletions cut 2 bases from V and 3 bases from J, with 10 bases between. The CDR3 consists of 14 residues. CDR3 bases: TGTGCCAGCAGTTTAACTAGACAGGACTATGGCTACACCTTC. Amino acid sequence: CASSLTRQDYGYTF.

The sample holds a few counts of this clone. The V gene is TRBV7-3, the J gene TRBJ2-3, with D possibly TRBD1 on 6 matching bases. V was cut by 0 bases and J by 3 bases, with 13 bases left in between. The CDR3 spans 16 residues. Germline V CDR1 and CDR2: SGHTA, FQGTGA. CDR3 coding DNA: TGTGCCAGCAGCTTAACTTCTGGGGGCGGAACAGATACGCAGTATTTT. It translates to CASSLTSGGGTDTQYF. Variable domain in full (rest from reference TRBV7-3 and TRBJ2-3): GAGVSQTPSNKVTEKGKYVELRCDPISGHTALYWYRQSLGQGPEFLIYFQGTGAADDSGLPNDRFFAVRPEGSVSTLKIQRTERGDSAVYLCASSLTSGGGTDTQYFGPGTRLTVL.

The CDR3 DNA is TGTGCCAGCAGTTTCGGGGGATTAAGAAACGAGCAGTACTTC. This codes for CASSFGGLRNEQYF. This sequence joins TRBV27 and TRBJ2-7, with D perhaps TRBD2 (6 bases). Germline V gene data show CDR1 as MNHEY and CDR2 as SMNVEV (reference sequence). The V gene lost 3 bases and the J gene lost 5 bases, with 14 bases spanning the gap. The CDR3 is made up of 14 amino acids.

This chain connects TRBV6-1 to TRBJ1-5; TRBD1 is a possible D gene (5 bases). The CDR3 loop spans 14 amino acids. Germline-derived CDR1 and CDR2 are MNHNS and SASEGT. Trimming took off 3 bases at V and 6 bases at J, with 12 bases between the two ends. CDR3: CASSDISGSQPQHF. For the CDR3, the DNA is TGTGCCAGCAGTGATATATCAGGGTCTCAGCCCCAGCATTTT.

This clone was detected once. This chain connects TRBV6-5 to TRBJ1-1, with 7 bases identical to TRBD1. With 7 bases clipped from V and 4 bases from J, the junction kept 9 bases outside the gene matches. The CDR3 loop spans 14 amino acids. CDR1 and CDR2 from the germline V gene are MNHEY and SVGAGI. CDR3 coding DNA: TGTGCCAGCATCCAAGACAGGGACGGCACTGAAGCTTTCTTT. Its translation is CASIQDRDGTEAFF.

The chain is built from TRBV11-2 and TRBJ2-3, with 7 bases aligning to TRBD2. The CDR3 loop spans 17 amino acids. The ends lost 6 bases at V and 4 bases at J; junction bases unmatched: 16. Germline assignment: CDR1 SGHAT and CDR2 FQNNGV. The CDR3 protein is CASSPIRLAEYADTQYF. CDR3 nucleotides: TGTGCCAGCAGTCCAATACGACTAGCTGAATACGCAGATACGCAGTATTTT. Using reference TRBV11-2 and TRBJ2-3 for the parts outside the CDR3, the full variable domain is EAGVAQSPRYKIIEKRQSVAFWCNPISGHATLYWYQQILGQGPKLLIQFQNNGVVDDSQLPKDRFSAERLKGVDSTLKIQPAKLEDSAVYLCASSPIRLAEYADTQYFGPGTRLTVL.

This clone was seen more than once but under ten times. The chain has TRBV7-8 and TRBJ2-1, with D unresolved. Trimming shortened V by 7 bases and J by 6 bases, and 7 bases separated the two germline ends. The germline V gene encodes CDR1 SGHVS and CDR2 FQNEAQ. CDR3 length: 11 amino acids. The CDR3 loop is CASTKLNEQFF. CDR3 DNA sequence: TGTGCCAGCACCAAGCTCAATGAGCAGTTCTTC.

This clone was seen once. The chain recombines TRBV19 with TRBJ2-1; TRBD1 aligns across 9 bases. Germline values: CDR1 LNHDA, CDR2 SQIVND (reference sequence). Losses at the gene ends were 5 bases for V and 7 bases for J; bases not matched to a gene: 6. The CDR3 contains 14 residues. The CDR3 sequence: CASSVTGTGNEQFF. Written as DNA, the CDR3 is TGTGCCAGTAGTGTTACCGGGACAGGGAATGAGCAGTTCTTC.

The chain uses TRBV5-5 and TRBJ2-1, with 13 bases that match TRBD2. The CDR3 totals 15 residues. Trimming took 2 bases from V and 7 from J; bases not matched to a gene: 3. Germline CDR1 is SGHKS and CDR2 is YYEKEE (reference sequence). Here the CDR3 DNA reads TGTGCCAGCAGCTTCGGACTAGCGGGAGTTAATGAGCAGTTCTTC. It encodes CASSFGLAGVNEQFF.

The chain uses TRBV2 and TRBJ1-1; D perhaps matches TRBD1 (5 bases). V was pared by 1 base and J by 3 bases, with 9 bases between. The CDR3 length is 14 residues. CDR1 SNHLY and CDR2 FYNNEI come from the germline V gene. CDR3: CASSEERTYTEAFF. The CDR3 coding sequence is TGTGCCAGCAGTGAAGAGAGGACATACACTGAAGCTTTCTTT. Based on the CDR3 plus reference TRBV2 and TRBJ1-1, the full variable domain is EPEVTQTPSHQVTQMGQEVILRCVPISNHLYFYWYRQILGQKVEFLVSFYNNEISEKSEIFDDQFSVERPDGSNFTLKIRSTKLEDSAMYFCASSEERTYTEAFFGQGTRLTVV.

CDR3 sequence: CASSFLAFNGGDTQYF. DNA of the CDR3: TGCGCCAGCAGCTTCTTAGCTTTTAACGGTGGAGATACGCAGTATTTT. The genes are TRBV5-1 and TRBJ2-3; D is undetermined. Germline CDR1 is SGHRS and CDR2 is YFSETQ. Trimming took off 2 bases at V and 5 bases at J, with 18 bases between the two ends. The CDR3 loop spans 16 amino acids.

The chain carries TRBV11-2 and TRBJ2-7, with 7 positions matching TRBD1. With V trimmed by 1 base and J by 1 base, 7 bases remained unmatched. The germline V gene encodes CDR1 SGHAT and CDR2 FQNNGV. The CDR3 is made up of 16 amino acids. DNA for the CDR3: TGTGCCAGCAGCTTAGTCCCCCGGGACAGATCCTACGAGCAGTACTTC. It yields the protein CASSLVPRDRSYEQYF.

Written as DNA, the CDR3 is TGTGCCAGTAGTATAGTGGTGGGAGACGCCTACGAGCAGTACTTC. It yields the protein CASSIVVGDAYEQYF. The J gene is TRBJ2-5, the V gene TRBV19, with a weak D call TRBD2 (5 bases). The J call may be faulty, since TRBJ2-7 better matches the DNA end. Germline lookup yields CDR1 LNHDA and CDR2 SQIVND (reference sequence). The CDR3 is 15 amino acids.

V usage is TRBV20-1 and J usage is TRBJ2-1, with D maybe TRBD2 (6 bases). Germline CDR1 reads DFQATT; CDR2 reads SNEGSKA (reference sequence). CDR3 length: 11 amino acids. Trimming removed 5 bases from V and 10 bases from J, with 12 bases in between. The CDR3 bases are TGCAGTGCTCGGGGTGGGAGGGAGCAGTTCTTC. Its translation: CSARGGREQFF.

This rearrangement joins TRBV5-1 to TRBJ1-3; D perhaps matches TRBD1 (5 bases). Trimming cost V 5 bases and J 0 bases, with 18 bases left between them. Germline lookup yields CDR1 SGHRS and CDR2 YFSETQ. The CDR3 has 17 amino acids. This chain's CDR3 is CASSYEQQAFSGNTIYF. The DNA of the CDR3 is TGCGCCAGCAGTTACGAACAACAGGCATTCTCTGGAAACACCATATATTTT. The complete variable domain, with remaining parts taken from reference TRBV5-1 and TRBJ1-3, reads KAGVTQTPRYLIKTRGQQVTLSCSPISGHRSVSWYQQTPGQGLQFLFEYFSETQRNKGNFPGRFSGRQFSNSRSEMNVSTLELGDSALYLCASSYEQQAFSGNTIYFGEGSWLTVV.

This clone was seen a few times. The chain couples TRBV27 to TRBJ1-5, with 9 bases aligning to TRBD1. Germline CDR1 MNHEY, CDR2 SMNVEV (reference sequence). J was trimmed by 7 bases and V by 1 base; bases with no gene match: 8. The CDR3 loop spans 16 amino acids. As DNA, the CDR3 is TGTGCCAGCAGTTTATTGGGGGACAGGGCGACCCAGCCCCAGCATTTT. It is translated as CASSLLGDRATQPQHF.

As DNA, the CDR3 is TGTGCCAGCAGTTACGGACAGACCAACTATGGCTACACCTTC. Translating gives CASSYGQTNYGYTF. V and J are TRBV6-5 and TRBJ1-2, with D perhaps matching TRBD1 (6 bases). Per the germline V gene, CDR1 is MNHEY and CDR2 is SVGAGI. V was pared by 2 bases and J by 2 bases, with 9 bases between. This CDR3 has 14 residues.

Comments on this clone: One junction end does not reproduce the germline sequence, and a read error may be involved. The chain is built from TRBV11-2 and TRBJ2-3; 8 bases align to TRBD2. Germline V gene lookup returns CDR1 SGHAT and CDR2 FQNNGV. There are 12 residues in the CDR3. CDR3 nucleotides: TGTGCCAGCAGCTCCGGGGTGCGGGAGGTGGCCTTT. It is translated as CASSSGVREVAF.

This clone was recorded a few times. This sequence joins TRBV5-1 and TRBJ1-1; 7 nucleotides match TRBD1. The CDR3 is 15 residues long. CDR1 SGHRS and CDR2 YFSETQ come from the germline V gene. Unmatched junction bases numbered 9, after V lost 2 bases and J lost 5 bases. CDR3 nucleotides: TGCGCCAGCAGCTTCTCGTCCGGGACAGAGACTGAAGCTTTCTTT. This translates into CASSFSSGTETEAFF.